This TCR beta chain was profiled in a study of blood T cell repertoires in COVID-19. Overall study: PBMCs, B-cell-depleted T cells, or T cells were the source of the cDNA or gDNA that made up the material.

The CDR3 runs to 15 residues. CDR1 is SGHRS and CDR2 is YFSETQ in the germline V gene. After removal of 3 bases from V and 1 base from J, the junction contained 4 bases not matched to a gene. Per the study methods: Reference gene primers were amplified, and this amplification served to estimate nucleated cell counts. Sequencing was performed with immunoSEQ multiplex PCR; in TCRdb, only in-frame clones are kept and a portion is missing. V and J calls plus clone size are reproduced from that table; the DNA served to infer D and trimming. The table includes 110,000 to 150,000 clones, around 86% detected once. Individuals aged roughly 18 to 90 years were recruited from about two dozen US areas. Recovered participants had two consecutive negative NP/OP PCR tests, healthcare professional clearance, or symptom resolution.

Sequenced: PBMCs or T cells enriched from blood (not recorded which). The source of this sequence is a man aged 45-60 years who had recovered from COVID-19. This chain links TRBV5-1 with TRBJ1-1, with TRBD1 matching 9 bases. The CDR3 region has the DNA TGCGCCAGCAGCTCCGGGACAGGGCAGAACACTGAAGCTTTCTTT. It is translated as CASSSGTGQNTEAFF. Full variable domain (remainder filled in from reference TRBV5-1 and TRBJ1-1): KAGVTQTPRYLIKTRGQQVTLSCSPISGHRSVSWYQQTPGQGLQFLFEYFSETQRNKGNFPGRFSGRQFSNSRSEMNVSTLELGDSALYLCASSSGTGQNTEAFFGQGTRLTVV.